Shown below are 32 T cell receptor beta chains from a single sample sequenced in a study of technical replicates of blood from a few donors. Repertoires were generated with immunoSEQ multiplex PCR, while TCRdb's copy carries only in-frame clones and drops some. This sample has approximately 58,000 clones, with about 82% found just once. Sequencing used PBMCs. The receptor source for this set is a human donor in good health. Some clones in this sample may be carry-over from other donors' samples.

The chain combines TRBV10-3 with TRBJ2-5; TRBD1 matches 8 bases. J gave up 5 bases and V 4 bases, and 3 bases lay outside the gene matches. Germline values: CDR1 ENHRY, CDR2 SYGVKD. This CDR3 contains 13 residues. Written as DNA, the CDR3 is TGTGCCATCAGTGGCCAGGGGGCCGAGACCCAGTACTTC. The encoded protein is CAISGQGAETQYF.

The V gene is TRBV5-8, the J gene TRBJ2-5; TRBD2 agrees at 9 bases. V lost 4 bases, J lost 0 bases, and 13 bases stayed unmatched. The CDR3 is 18 amino acids. Germline lookup yields CDR1 SGHTS and CDR2 YDEGEE. The CDR3 region is CASSPRVAGVRYQETQYF. DNA for the CDR3: TGTGCCAGCAGCCCCCGAGTAGCGGGGGTAAGATACCAAGAGACCCAGTACTTC.

This chain joins TRBV7-2 and TRBJ2-7; TRBD2 aligns across 7 bases. The CDR3 runs 14 residues. The germline CDR1 and CDR2 sequences are SGHTA and FQGNSA. V was pared by 2 bases and J by 4 bases, with 5 bases of the junction left unmatched. The CDR3 region has the DNA TGTGCCAGCAGCTTATCGGCTAGCGGTTACGAGCAGTACTTC. This gives the protein CASSLSASGYEQYF.

This sequence joins TRBV6-6 and TRBJ2-7, with 7 bases matching TRBD2. Germline V CDR1 and CDR2: MNHNY, SVGAGI (reference sequence). With V trimmed by 6 bases and J by 3 bases, 2 bases remained unmatched. The CDR3 sequence is 12 residues long. The CDR3: CASRSGIYEQYF. The CDR3 coding sequence is TGTGCCAGCAGGAGCGGGATCTACGAGCAGTACTTC.

Comment on this clone: Other nucleotide sequences from this sample produce the same CDR3. The gene calls are TRBV7-2 and TRBJ2-5; 9 bases fit TRBD2. Per the germline V gene, CDR1 is SGHTA and CDR2 is FQGNSA. The CDR3 length is 14 residues. The J segment lost 2 bases and the V segment lost 3 bases, leaving 1 base of the junction unmatched. CDR3: CASSLGLAQETQYF. Written as DNA, the CDR3 is TGTGCCAGCAGCTTGGGACTAGCACAAGAGACCCAGTACTTC.

The DNA of the CDR3 is TGTGCCAGCAGCCCTGGCGGGGACAGGGTGGGCACTGAAGCTTTCTTT. This encodes CASSPGGDRVGTEAFF. This rearrangement joins TRBV5-4 to TRBJ1-1; 9 nucleotides match TRBD1. V gave up 4 bases and J gave up 4 bases; unmatched junction bases: 11. The length of the CDR3 is 16 residues. Germline V lookup: CDR1 SGHNT, CDR2 YYREEE (reference sequence).

J is TRBJ1-2 and V is TRBV29-1; no clear D gene. V lost 3 bases and J 2 bases, leaving 4 bases between the germline ends. This CDR3 spans 11 amino acids. The germline gives CDR1 SQVTM, CDR2 ANQGSEA. The CDR3, as DNA: TGCAGCGTTGACAGGAACTATGGCTACACCTTC. This gives the protein CSVDRNYGYTF.

The genes are TRBV7-9 and TRBJ1-5; D possibly corresponds to TRBD1 (6 bases). V was cut by 3 bases and J by 0 bases, with 12 bases left in between. The CDR3 is 16 residues long. From germline, CDR1 is SEHNR and CDR2 FQNEAQ (reference sequence). Here the CDR3 DNA reads TGTGCCAGCAGCTTCGGGGGGCCGGATAGCAATCAGCCCCAGCATTTT. Translation gives CASSFGGPDSNQPQHF.

This sequence joins TRBV18 and TRBJ2-7, with 11 bases lining up with TRBD2. V was pared by 4 bases and J by 4 bases, with 6 bases of the junction left unmatched. In germline, CDR1 is KGHSH, CDR2 LQKENI. This CDR3 spans 15 amino acids. CDR3 nucleotides: TGTGCCAGCTCACGAGGGACTAGCGGAACTTACGAGCAGTACTTC. Residues: CASSRGTSGTYEQYF.

This rearrangement joins TRBV10-3 to TRBJ2-5, with 7 bases matching TRBD2. The CDR3 is 16 residues long. Losses at the gene ends were 0 bases for V and 5 bases for J; bases not matched to a gene: 9. The germline V gene has CDR1 ENHRY and CDR2 SYGVKD. Written as DNA, the CDR3 is TGTGCCATCAGTGAGTCTTGGGGGAGGGCTCAGGAGACCCAGTACTTC. Amino acid sequence: CAISESWGRAQETQYF.

The chain combines TRBV5-1 with TRBJ2-1; TRBD2 matches at 11 bases. Germline CDR1 is SGHRS and CDR2 is YFSETQ. This CDR3 has 16 amino acids. After removal of 4 bases from V and 4 bases from J, the junction contained 7 bases not matched to a gene. CDR3 sequence reads: CASSPGTSGDYNEQFF. In DNA, the CDR3 is TGCGCCAGCAGCCCTGGGACTAGCGGAGATTACAATGAGCAGTTCTTC.

This chain links TRBV7-2 with TRBJ2-7, with D perhaps matching TRBD1 (6 bases). This CDR3 region has 15 residues. Trimming took 1 base from V and 1 from J, leaving 11 bases between them. Germline values: CDR1 SGHTA, CDR2 FQGNSA. The chain's CDR3 is CASSLGTGRSYEQYF. The CDR3, as DNA: TGTGCCAGCAGCTTAGGAACAGGGCGGTCCTACGAGCAGTACTTC.

This clone appeared once. The chain has TRBV29-1 and TRBJ2-1, with TRBD2 matching over 10 bases. The germline gives CDR1 SQVTM, CDR2 ANQGSEA. V gave up 3 bases and J gave up 9 bases; unmatched junction bases: 11. The CDR3 contains 15 residues. The CDR3: CSVDPLAGDQGEQFF. In DNA form, the CDR3 reads TGCAGCGTTGACCCCCTAGCGGGGGACCAGGGTGAGCAGTTCTTC.

The CDR3 loop reads CASSKSLIHYPTNTEAFF. CDR3 DNA sequence: TGTGCCAGCAGCAAATCTCTCATTCACTACCCGACGAACACTGAAGCTTTCTTT. V and J are TRBV21-1 and TRBJ1-1. TRBV21-1 is recorded as a pseudogene. There are 18 residues in the CDR3.

V is TRBV10-3 and J is TRBJ2-7; 10 bases are a match to TRBD1. Germline V gene lookup returns CDR1 ENHRY and CDR2 SYGVKD. The CDR3 has 15 residues. The V gene end was trimmed by 5 bases and the J gene end by 0 bases; junction bases not matched to a gene: 4. The CDR3 region has the DNA TGTGCCATCAGTTCCGGGACAGGGGTCTCCTACGAGCAGTACTTC. It translates to CAISSGTGVSYEQYF.

This sequence joins TRBV30 and TRBJ2-7, with D perhaps TRBD2 (5 bases). V gave up 2 bases and J gave up 0 bases, with 8 bases separating them. Germline CDR1 and CDR2: GTSNPN and SVGIG (reference sequence). This CDR3 comprises 13 residues. CDR3 sequence: CAWSSGFSYEQYF. The CDR3 nucleotides are TGTGCCTGGAGTTCGGGGTTCTCCTACGAGCAGTACTTC.

This chain connects TRBV2 to TRBJ2-7; D unresolved. This CDR3 is built from 12 residues. The V gene's germline CDR1 is SNHLY and CDR2 FYNNEI. The germline V and J ends were trimmed by 5 bases and 0 bases, with 5 bases remaining between them. This CDR3 reads CASSLSSYEQYF. CDR3 coding DNA: TGTGCCAGCAGTTTGAGCTCCTACGAGCAGTACTTC.

The chain uses TRBV11-3 and TRBJ2-1; 7 bases align to TRBD2. The junction had 7 bases not matched to a gene; V was cut back by 8 bases and J by 9 bases. The CDR3 extends over 12 amino acids. Germline CDR1 SGHNT, CDR2 YENEEA. CDR3 DNA sequence: TGTGCCAGCGGCGGGAGTGGGGGTGAGCAGTTCTTC. Translating gives CASGGSGGEQFF.

The chain carries TRBV5-6 and TRBJ2-1; the match to TRBD1 covers 8 bases. Germline CDR1 SGHDT, CDR2 YYEEEE. The CDR3 is made up of 15 amino acids. V was pared by 4 bases and J by 0 bases, with 3 bases of the junction left unmatched. CDR3: CASSRGQASYNEQFF. Written as DNA, the CDR3 is TGTGCCAGCAGCCGGGGACAGGCCTCCTACAATGAGCAGTTCTTC.

The chain is built from TRBV6-6 and TRBJ1-5; possibly TRBD1 for D (5 bases). CDR1 and CDR2 from the germline V gene are MNHNY and SVGAGI (reference sequence). The CDR3 totals 14 residues. V was pared by 0 bases and J by 7 bases, with 10 bases between. The CDR3 region has the DNA TGTGCCAGCAGTTACTCGGCCAGGGCACAGCCCCAGCATTTT. Its translation is CASSYSARAQPQHF.

The chain uses TRBV27 and TRBJ1-5; D call uncertain. V was pared by 3 bases and J by 7 bases, with 13 bases between. The germline gives CDR1 MNHEY, CDR2 SMNVEV (reference sequence). The CDR3 is 14 residues long. In DNA form, the CDR3 reads TGTGCCAGCAGTTTCTTGGGAGCCGACCAGCCCCAGCATTTT. It yields the protein CASSFLGADQPQHF.

The chain employs TRBV5-1 and TRBJ1-2, with D tentatively TRBD1 (5 bases). The CDR3 is made up of 14 amino acids. Deletions cut 2 bases from V and 2 bases from J, with 10 bases between. Germline CDR1 reads SGHRS; CDR2 reads YFSETQ. Here the CDR3 DNA reads TGCGCCAGCAGCTTAGGGGTACTGAACTATGGCTACACCTTC. Translation gives CASSLGVLNYGYTF.

This chain uses TRBV6-5 with TRBJ1-1, with D hard to call. This CDR3 contains 15 residues. CDR1 and CDR2 from the germline V gene are MNHEY and SVGAGI. V lost 0 bases and J lost 2, with 10 bases in between. The CDR3 is CASSYSPQKNTEAFF. DNA for the CDR3: TGTGCCAGCAGTTACTCACCACAGAAAAACACTGAAGCTTTCTTT.

V gene TRBV4-3 combines with J gene TRBJ1-2, with D unclear. Germline V gives CDR1 LGHNA, CDR2 YSLEER. Trimming stripped 2 bases from V and 4 bases from J, with 14 bases between. This CDR3 is built from 15 residues. The CDR3 sequence: CASSQTSGIFYGYTF. In DNA, the CDR3 is TGCGCCAGCAGCCAAACCTCCGGGATCTTCTATGGCTACACCTTC.

This chain connects TRBV27 to TRBJ2-7; the match to TRBD1 covers 11 bases. Germline trimming cut 4 bases from V and 4 bases from J; bases unmatched to any gene: 3. Looked up from germline, CDR1 is MNHEY and CDR2 is SMNVEV (reference sequence). The CDR3 is 14 amino acids. The CDR3 spells CASSWTGGGYEQYF. CDR3 nucleotide sequence: TGTGCCAGCAGTTGGACAGGGGGCGGGTACGAGCAGTACTTC.

The genes are TRBV4-1 and TRBJ1-3; D is unclear. Between the trimmed V and J ends, which lost 4 bases and 1 base, there was a span of 11 bases. The CDR3 contains 15 residues. CDR1 and CDR2 from the germline V gene are MGHRA and YSYEKL. The CDR3 DNA is TGCGCCAGCAGCCCCTGGCAGGAATCTGGAAACACCATATATTTT. This codes for CASSPWQESGNTIYF.

The CDR3 reads CASSLAGGVDTQYF. CDR3 nucleotide sequence: TGTGCCAGCAGCTTAGCGGGGGGAGTTGATACGCAGTATTTT. The chain links TRBV7-2 to TRBJ2-3, with D possibly being TRBD2 (6 bases). CDR3 length equals 14 residues. V lost 0 bases to trimming and J lost 6 bases, with 10 bases between them. Germline V gives CDR1 SGHTA, CDR2 FQGNSA.

The chain has TRBV6-6 and TRBJ1-6; D call uncertain. Germline V gives CDR1 MNHNY, CDR2 SVGAGI (reference sequence). Trimming took off 1 base at V and 11 bases at J, with 6 bases between the two ends. The CDR3 consists of 12 residues. The CDR3 reads CASSYLAPPLHF. DNA for the CDR3: TGTGCCAGCAGTTACTTGGCACCACCCCTCCACTTT.

J is TRBJ2-5 and V is TRBV5-4, with 10 bases lining up with TRBD2. CDR3 length: 15 residues. V lost 5 bases and J lost 5; bases outside the gene matches: 9. From germline, CDR1 is SGHNT and CDR2 YYREEE (reference sequence). DNA of the CDR3: TGTGCCAGCAGACGGAGCGGGGGGGCCTCTGAGACCCAGTACTTC. It yields the protein CASRRSGGASETQYF.

V gene TRBV7-9 combines with J gene TRBJ2-7; TRBD1 agrees at 11 bases. The CDR3 contains 15 residues. The trim removed 4 bases at V and 3 bases at J, leaving 5 bases unmatched. Germline V lookup: CDR1 SEHNR, CDR2 FQNEAQ (reference sequence). Written as DNA, the CDR3 is TGTGCCAGCAGCTGGGGGGGACAGGGGGTCTACGAGCAGTACTTC. It specifies CASSWGGQGVYEQYF.

This rearrangement joins TRBV6-1 to TRBJ2-7; 7 bases align to TRBD2. The germline gives CDR1 MNHNS, CDR2 SASEGT. V lost 7 bases and J lost 3; bases outside the gene matches: 12. The CDR3 is 15 amino acids. The CDR3 DNA follows: TGTGCCAGCACCGTTGGGGGGGTAGGGGTCTACGAGCAGTACTTC. This gives the protein CASTVGGVGVYEQYF.

The table lists this clone with a count of one. The CDR3 protein is CASSFRTSGRVDEQYF. CDR3 in DNA: TGTGCCAGCAGCTTCAGGACTAGCGGGAGAGTGGACGAGCAGTACTTC. The rearrangement links TRBV13 to TRBJ2-7; the match to TRBD2 covers 13 bases. Germline loops: CDR1 PRHDT, CDR2 FYEKMQ (reference sequence). Trimming cost V 3 bases and J 5 bases; bases outside gene matches: 7. CDR3 size: 16 residues.